The text below deals with one TCR beta chain. The antigen it recognizes is unknown. The input lacks base qualities; no much larger clone sits a single base away. The library came from the immunoSEQ multiplex PCR assay. Roughly 9.8 x 10^4 TCR templates per sample were assayed on the deep sequencing platform. Genomic DNA extracted from sorted T cells was the material used for TCRbeta CDR3 sequencing. The original methods were these. The R programming language was used for clonal analysis of TCRbeta CDR3 data. Comparing unstimulated samples against CFSE-low samples taken after the reaction was how alloreactive CD4+ and CD8+ clones were defined. Regulatory or non-regulatory origin was assigned to alloreactive CD4+ clones by matching of sequences to sorted unstimulated Treg and non-Treg repertoires. The table was pulled from immuneACCESS by TCRdb, which kept in-frame rearrangements only. Such tables lose some clones; where checked, under half of the loss comes from unresolved V genes, and the rest has no known cause. Clonal size and the V and J genes are those of that table, whereas D and trimming came from the DNA. The sample table contains more than 85,000 clones; only one count was recorded for about 90% of them. The ten largest clonotypes hold 0.9% to 1.3% of the sample.

From its cysteine to its phenylalanine, the CDR3 spans 16 amino acids. The sequence is cut down to CDR3 DNA, 48 bases in frame from base 1. V has 5 bases trimmed and J has 3 bases trimmed; junction bases matching no gene number 11. CDR1 is given as SEHNR and CDR2 as FQNEAQ, both from the germline V gene (reference sequence). This specimen comes from a study of siplizumab effects on memory and regulatory T cells (dated by TCRdb to between 2018 and 2021). Notes on the research overall: The study looked at the effect of siplizumab, an anti-CD2 antibody, on alloreactive T-cell subsets in allogeneic mixed lymphocyte reactions made from human PBMCs. Study-level results and caveats: Unstimulated naive T cells appeared more diverse than memory T cells, and naive cells seemed to contribute substantially to the alloresponse. Among mappable alloreactive CD4+ clones, the Treg-derived fraction averaged approximately 69% with siplizumab versus around 25% in control reactions. Because sequences at frequencies below about 10^-5 were poorly captured, only a minor fraction of alloreactive clones could be mapped back to unstimulated subsets. Siplizumab significantly reduced the cumulative frequency of alloreactive sequences traceable to unstimulated CD4+ memory T cells. The suppressive function of proliferating Tregs from siplizumab cultures was not functionally confirmed. A naive or memory phenotype could not be assigned to roughly 80-95% of proliferating CD4+ or CD8+ clones.

TCRbeta CDR3 sequencing was performed on sorted unstimulated T cells and on proliferating T cells recovered from mixed lymphocyte reactions. Fresh whole blood from nine to ten HLA-typed healthy donors was used as the source from which PBMCs were isolated. The rearrangement combines TRBV7-9 with TRBJ2-3; 7 middle bases align to TRBD2. The clonotype comes from a human donor in good health. The sample was CD4+ T cells sorted from blood. The sequence in DNA is TGTGCCAGCAGCCCCCTAGCGGCCCAGAGGACAGATACGCAGTATTTT. Its coded protein is CASSPLAAQRTDTQYF.